This TCR beta chain was identified in a study of OX40 agonist ivuxolimab in advanced cancers. Study-wide background: The study treated patients with ivuxolimab, an agonistic anti-OX40 (CD134) antibody. Overall study findings and caveats: Partly responding patients at 0.1-3.0 mg/kg showed some of the smallest clonal expansion.

For this clone: Its antigen is not known.

The assay was immunoSEQ multiplex PCR, and TCRdb's table has in-frame clones only and misses some. The data hold approximately 30,000 clones, with 75% to 90% observed a single time. This CDR3 region has 14 residues. V gave up 0 bases and J gave up 5 bases, with 12 bases separating them. Per germline, CDR1 SGHRS and CDR2 YFSETQ. The chain combines TRBV5-1 with TRBJ2-7, with a tentative D call TRBD1 (7 bases). The receptor comes from an adult with an advanced solid tumor such as melanoma, head and neck, liver or kidney cancer. The specimen comprised CD4+ or CD8+ T cells sorted from blood, sampled in a trial of the OX40 agonist ivuxolimab. In DNA, the CDR3 is TGCGCCAGCAGCTTGGCGCAGGGGGGCAACGAGCAGTACTTC. Its translation: CASSLAQGGNEQYF.